A selection of T cell receptor beta chains follows, all from one sample in a study of blood T cell repertoires in COVID-19. Some clones are missing from TCRdb's copy, which holds only in-frame ones; the method was immunoSEQ multiplex PCR. Of some 98,000 clones listed, roughly 84% are singletons. The sequenced sample consisted of peripheral blood. The receptors were sampled from a man in his sixties with acute or convalescent COVID-19. The CDR3 runs from the conserved cysteine through the conserved F or W. D genes are given only for firm matches. Size values are once, few and many counts, or a class for expanded clones, and some rows have none.

j_call clone_size v_call d_call cdr3_nt cdr3_aa
TRBJ1-2 - TRBV20-1 - TGCAGTGCTAGTCGGACCGCATATCAGGGAGCGGGTGGCTACACCTTC CSASRTAYQGAGGYTF
TRBJ2-3 - TRBV5-1 - TGCGCCAGCACCGTCGAAGGGGCCGGCACAGATACGCAGTATTTT CASTVEGAGTDTQYF
TRBJ1-2 - TRBV3-1/TRBV3-2 TRBD1 TGTGCCAGCAGCCCCAGGGGGGCGGCTAACTATGGCTACACCTTC CASSPRGAANYGYTF
TRBJ1-3 - TRBV5-6 TRBD1 TGTGCCAGCCGGGACAGAGGAAACACCATATATTTT CASRDRGNTIYF
TRBJ2-5 - TRBV6-2/TRBV6-3 TRBD2 TGTGCCAGCAGTACGGGGGGACTAGCGGGGCGCCAAGAGACCCAGTACTTC CASSTGGLAGRQETQYF
TRBJ2-4 - TRBV28 - TGTGCCAGCAGTTTCCTTCTGGGGGGAGGCAAAAACATTCAGTACTTC CASSFLLGGGKNIQYF
TRBJ2-1 - TRBV7-9 - TGTGCCAGCAGCTTAGACAGGGCCGGGGGGAGGTTCTTC CASSLDRAGGRFF
TRBJ1-1 - TRBV4-3 TRBD1 TGCGCCAGCAGCCAAGGGGACAGGAGCACTGAAGCTTTCTTT CASSQGDRSTEAFF
TRBJ1-5 - TRBV7-2 - TGTGCCAGCAGCTCACGGAGGGAGAATCAGCCCCAGCATTTT CASSSRRENQPQHF
TRBJ2-2 - TRBV9 - TGTGCCAGCAGCGTCGGGACCGGGGAGCTGTTTTTT CASSVGTGELFF
TRBJ1-4 - TRBV5-4 - TGTGCCAGCAGCTTGTGGGGGCAAGGTGAAAAACTGTTTTTT CASSLWGQGEKLFF
TRBJ1-1 - TRBV2 - TGTGCCAGCAGTTCTAGGACTCGTCTTCCCGAAGCTTTCTTT CASSSRTRLPEAFF
TRBJ2-4 - TRBV27 - TGTGCCAGCAGCGAGCTAGCCAAAAACATTCAGTACTTC CASSELAKNIQYF
TRBJ1-1 - TRBV5-1 - TGCGCCAGCAGCTTGGGGGTATTGGAGAGAGGCACTGAAGCTTTCTTT CASSLGVLERGTEAFF
TRBJ1-4 - TRBV5-8 TRBD1 TGTGCCAGCAGCCCCGGACAGGTCTCAACTAATGAAAAACTGTTTTTT CASSPGQVSTNEKLFF
TRBJ2-1 - TRBV6-2/TRBV6-3 - TGTGCCAGCAGTTACGCCGGTTGGAATGAGCAGTTCTTC CASSYAGWNEQFF
TRBJ2-7 - TRBV6-2/TRBV6-3 TRBD2 TGTGCCAGCAGTCCACAGGGAAGAGGGACTAGCGGGGCCTACGAGCAGTACTTC CASSPQGRGTSGAYEQYF
TRBJ2-1 - TRBV5-1 TRBD2 TGCGCCAGCAGCTTTCTGGGACTAGCGGGGGTAACCAATGAGCAGTTCTTC CASSFLGLAGVTNEQFF
TRBJ2-2 - TRBV5-5 TRBD1 TGTGCCCGCCACGACAGGGGGATTCAGAACACCGGGGAGCTGTTTTTT CARHDRGIQNTGELFF
TRBJ2-5 - TRBV27 TRBD2 TGTGCCAGCAGTCAAAACGGGGGGGCCCAAGAGACCCAGTACTTC CASSQNGGAQETQYF
TRBJ1-2 - TRBV14 - TGTGCCAGCAGCCAAGTTGGCCCGACAGGCCTTAACTATGGCTACACCTTC CASSQVGPTGLNYGYTF
TRBJ2-3 - TRBV6-1 TRBD2 TGTGCCAGCAGTGAACCCCTAGCGGTTAGCACAGATACGCAGTATTTT CASSEPLAVSTDTQYF
TRBJ1-2 - TRBV18 - TGTGCCAGCGTCATATCGAGGGATTCGGTCTATGGCTACACCTTC CASVISRDSVYGYTF
TRBJ1-5 - TRBV5-8 - TGTGCCAGCAGCTTTATTGCGGACAGCCGCAATCAGCCCCAGCATTTT CASSFIADSRNQPQHF
TRBJ1-1 - TRBV6-5 - TGTGCCAGCAACAAAGACATGAACACTGAAGCTTTCTTT CASNKDMNTEAFF
TRBJ2-1 few TRBV7-2 - TGTGCCAGCAGCTTACGGGCCAGGGTCTTCTACAATGAGCAGTTCTTC CASSLRARVFYNEQFF
TRBJ1-2 - TRBV28 - TGTGCCAGCAGTTTATTGATTCGCCGGGATGGCTACACCTTC CASSLLIRRDGYTF
TRBJ1-6 - TRBV3-1/TRBV3-2 TRBD1 TGTGCCAGCAGCCGCCGGGACAGGGGCGCATATAATTCACCCCTCCACTTT CASSRRDRGAYNSPLHF
TRBJ1-6 once TRBV28 - TGTGCCAGCAGGGGGCAGGGATTTTATAATTCACCCCTCCACTTT CASRGQGFYNSPLHF
TRBJ2-2 - TRBV9 - TGTGCCCCAGCCCGACCTCTTCTACACCGGGGAGCTGTTTTT CAPARPLLHRGAVF
TRBJ2-2 - TRBV12-5 TRBD1 TGTGCTAGTGGTTTGGGGGACAGGGGAGCCGGGGAGCTGTTTTTT CASGLGDRGAGELFF
TRBJ2-1 - TRBV2 TRBD2 TGTGCCAGCAGCCTAGCGGGGGGTGAGCAGTTCTTC CASSLAGGEQFF
TRBJ1-6 - TRBV12-3/TRBV12-4 - TGTGCCAGCAGCTGGGGAGAGGGGGCCCTCCACTTT CASSWGEGALHF
TRBJ1-4 - TRBV28 TRBD1 TGTGCCAGCAGTGGCCGACTCAGGGGGCCCACTAATGAAAAACTGTTTTTT CASSGRLRGPTNEKLFF
TRBJ1-1 - TRBV3-1/TRBV3-2 - TGTGCCAGCAGCCATGCTGACAGTCTAACAAGGACTGAAGCTTTCTTT CASSHADSLTRTEAFF
TRBJ2-7 - TRBV2 - TGTGCCAGCAGTGTCCCAACTTCTCCGAACTCCTACGAGCAGTACTTC CASSVPTSPNSYEQYF
TRBJ2-3 few TRBV28 - TGTGCCAGCACCAATAACAGGTACATCACAGATACGCAGTATTTT CASTNNRYITDTQYF
TRBJ2-5 - TRBV10-3 TRBD2 TGTGCCATGGCAGCGGGGGTCCAAGAGACCCAGTACTTC CAMAAGVQETQYF
TRBJ2-7 - TRBV7-2 - TGTGCCAGCAGCTATGGACACCTCTACGAGCAGTACTTC CASSYGHLYEQYF
TRBJ1-4 - TRBV19 TRBD1 TGTGCCAGTAGAAGACAGGGGGCCTCTGAAAAACTGTTTTTT CASRRQGASEKLFF
TRBJ2-2 - TRBV28 TRBD2 TGTGCCAGCAGTTTGACCCTAACGGGACTAGCGGCCGGGGAGCTGTTTTTT CASSLTLTGLAAGELFF
TRBJ1-1 - TRBV11-2 - TGTGCCAGCAGCTTTGGCGGGGGGGGCGGAGAAGCTTTCTTT CASSFGGGGGEAFF
TRBJ2-1 - TRBV18 TRBD2 TGTGCCAGCTCACCAAGGACTAGCCGGTCCTACAATGAGCAGTTCTTC CASSPRTSRSYNEQFF
TRBJ1-2 once TRBV19 TRBD1 TGTGCCAGTAGTTCCCGGGACAGGGTTAGCGGCTACACCTTC CASSSRDRVSGYTF
TRBJ2-2 - TRBV7-9 TRBD2 TGTGCCAGCAGCTTAGCCCCAACTAGCGGGTCCGGGGAGCTGTTTTTT CASSLAPTSGSGELFF
TRBJ2-3 - TRBV21-1 - TGTGCCAGCAGCAAGGTCCGGGACAGGGCCTCAGATACGCAGTATTTT CASSKVRDRASDTQYF
TRBJ1-1 - TRBV7-2 - TGTGCCAGCAGCTTTAGCCAGAGGAACACTGAAGCTTTCTTT CASSFSQRNTEAFF
TRBJ1-2 - TRBV2 TRBD1 TGTGCCAGCAGACCTGTGGGGGGACAGGGTACCTATGGCTACACCTTC CASRPVGGQGTYGYTF
TRBJ1-3 - TRBV6-5 - TGTGCCAGCAGTTACCCCGTACACCACTCTGGAAACACCATATATTTT CASSYPVHHSGNTIYF
TRBJ2-7 - TRBV7-2 - TGTGCCAGCAGCTACGACAGAGCCTACGAGCAGTACTTC CASSYDRAYEQYF
TRBJ1-2 - TRBV6-5 TRBD1 TGTGCCAGCGCGGGGACAGGGAGTAACTATGGCTACACCTTC CASAGTGSNYGYTF
TRBJ1-5 - TRBV7-6 - TGTGCCAGCAGCCCAAACAGGGATCAGCCCCAGCATTTT CASSPNRDQPQHF
TRBJ1-4 - TRBV7-8 TRBD1 TGTGCCAGCAGCTTAGTAGACAGGGAGGTATGTGAAAAACTGTTTTTT CASSLVDREVCEKLFF
TRBJ1-2 - TRBV5-6 - TGTGCCAGCAGCTTGGCCGGGAGACACACGAACTATGGCTACACCTTC CASSLAGRHTNYGYTF
TRBJ2-7 - TRBV3-1/TRBV3-2 - TGTGCCAGCAGCCAAAGCAACTACGAGCAGTACTTC CASSQSNYEQYF
TRBJ1-1 - TRBV5-8 TRBD1 TGTGCCAGCAGCTTAGGACAGGGCTCAGCTTTCTTT CASSLGQGSAFF
TRBJ2-3 - TRBV7-9 TRBD2 TGTGCCAGCAGAACACTAGCGGGTTCCTCAGATACGCAGTATTTT CASRTLAGSSDTQYF
TRBJ2-2 - TRBV7-2 - TGTGCCAGCAGCTCCTTTAGACGGGAACAAAACACCGGGGAGCTGTTTTTT CASSSFRREQNTGELFF
TRBJ2-3 - TRBV29-1 - TGCAGCGTTGATCAGGGCACAGATACGCAGTATTTT CSVDQGTDTQYF
TRBJ2-2 - TRBV28 - TGTGCCAGCTGGAGGGCGGGTAGGGACACCGGGGAGCTGTTTTTT CASWRAGRDTGELFF